Sequencing of this TCR beta chain was carried out in a study of cytomegalovirus exposure and HLA in healthy donors. Study conclusions and caveats: Cytomegalovirus status, reportedly, was diagnosed with high specificity and sensitivity by the classifier. Cytomegalovirus-associated status was assigned to fewer than 200 TCR beta chains. TCR association rates varied by HLA locus in a later analysis, with DRB1 highest and HLA-C lowest.

PCR employed 60 Vbeta and 13 Jbeta primers. This table comes from immunoSEQ multiplex PCR, and its TCRdb copy is limited to in-frame clones, with some not included. This specimen shows roughly 140,000 clones; the ten leading clones hold 2.7%. On this clone itself: The antigen remains undetermined.

The V gene's germline CDR1 is SEHNR and CDR2 FQNEAQ (reference sequence). This CDR3 region has 15 residues. The V segment lost 5 bases and the J segment 7 bases; nucleotides outside the gene matches: 7. The rearrangement uses TRBV7-9 and TRBJ1-6, with TRBD1 identical over 8 bases. Sequenced sample: PBMCs. The clonotype originates from a man aged 35-49 years in good health and CMV-seronegative. CDR3 loop: CASSTGDRRNSPLHF. The CDR3, as DNA: TGTGCCAGCAGCACGGGGGACAGGCGAAATTCACCCCTCCACTTT.